This TCR delta chain was retrieved from a study of γδ T cells in repeated Plasmodium falciparum infection. At the level of the study: Malian children with intense seasonal malaria exposure were compared with matched Australian children.

Both TRG and TRD chains were sequenced from each sorted sample. TCRdb applied CATT to the multiplex PCR reads for clone calling. The data contain about 89,000 delta-chain clones, roughly 1.4% of them singletons. About this clone: This sequence is one base from a far larger clone and is likely a read error. This sample also contains other DNA sequences that code for the same CDR3.

The sample taken for sequencing was gamma-delta T cells from blood. The origin of this receptor is a pool of human donors (malaria-infected and uninfected, not separated).

Here the CDR3 DNA reads TGTGCTCTTGGGACCAACGGGATACGGGGTGATAAACTCATCTTT. Its translation is CALGTNGIRGDKLIF. The chain combines TRDV1 with TRDJ1, with TRDD3 identical over 8 bases. Per germline, CDR1 TSWWSYY and CDR2 QGS. This CDR3 has 15 residues. Trimming removed 5 bases from V and 5 bases from J; junction bases left unmatched: 10.